This TCR beta chain was captured by sequencing in a study of identical twins. General study findings and limits: Shared out-of-frame alpha sequences (those common to twins) showed excess low generation probability. Surplus twin overlap in beta out-of-frame sequences was less pronounced.

Germline values: CDR1 SGHTA, CDR2 FQGNSA. The CDR3 spans 15 residues. The V and J ends lost 5 bases and 4 bases, in that order; junction bases with no gene match: 5. This clonotype was found many times. Its antigen is as yet unknown. TCRdb used MiXCR to reprocess the 5' RACE reads, holding one entry per CDR3 protein. This sample carries hundreds of thousands of distinct CDR3 sequences, 7% to 7.5% of them seen once, and the ten largest clones take 1.6%. The same data also went into a second study, on yellow fever vaccine responses in identical twins.

This receptor was taken from a woman aged 18-29 years in good health. The sample was PBMCs. This chain links TRBV7-2 with TRBJ2-1, with 10 positions matching TRBD1. The CDR3 nucleotides read TGTGCCAGCAGCCCGCGGGGACAGGGGTACAATGAGCAGTTCTTC. It encodes CASSPRGQGYNEQFF.